A selection of T cell receptor beta chains follows, all from one sample in a study of cytomegalovirus exposure and HLA in healthy donors. Sequencing used immunoSEQ multiplex PCR; TCRdb keeps in-frame clones, though not all of them. Among around 230,000 clones listed, roughly 81% were seen once. The sample consisted of PBMCs. These receptors were taken from a girl aged 2 to 9 in good health and CMV-seronegative. CDR3s include the opening cysteine and the closing phenylalanine or tryptophan. Each record gives: V gene, D gene, J gene, clone size, CDR3 DNA, CDR3 protein. The D gene is left open where the match is weak. The listing skips clone size in some rows; elsewhere it reads once, few, many or a size class.

v_gene: TRBV4-2
d_gene: TRBD2
j_gene: TRBJ2-3
abundance: .
CDR3nt: TGTGCCAGCACCCGGGCGACTAGCGACCCCACAGATACGCAGTATTTT
CDR3aa: CASTRATSDPTDTQYF

v_gene: TRBV14
d_gene: TRBD2
j_gene: TRBJ2-1
abundance: .
CDR3nt: TGTGCCAGCAGCTCGTTTACTAGCGGGGTCTACAATGAGCAGTTCTTC
CDR3aa: CASSSFTSGVYNEQFF

v_gene: TRBV5-1
d_gene: .
j_gene: TRBJ2-7
abundance: .
CDR3nt: TGCGCCAGCAGCTTTAAGCCCACCGAGGACGAGCAGTACTTC
CDR3aa: CASSFKPTEDEQYF

v_gene: TRBV28
d_gene: .
j_gene: TRBJ1-5
abundance: .
CDR3nt: TGTGCCAGCAGTTCCAGGGTACCCCAGCATTTT
CDR3aa: CASSSRVPQHF

v_gene: TRBV9
d_gene: .
j_gene: TRBJ2-5
abundance: .
CDR3nt: TGTGCCAGCAGCGTAGCTGCGGGCCGAGGAGAGGAGACCCAGTACTTC
CDR3aa: CASSVAAGRGEETQYF

v_gene: TRBV6-5
d_gene: .
j_gene: TRBJ2-5
abundance: few
CDR3nt: TGTGCCAGCAGTTACAATGGAGGACAAGAGACCCAGTACTTC
CDR3aa: CASSYNGGQETQYF

v_gene: TRBV5-1
d_gene: .
j_gene: TRBJ2-3
abundance: .
CDR3nt: TGCGCCAGCAGCTCTATGGCGGCAGATACGCAGTATTTT
CDR3aa: CASSSMAADTQYF

v_gene: TRBV5-1
d_gene: TRBD2
j_gene: TRBJ2-1
abundance: .
CDR3nt: TGCGCCAGCAGCTTTGGTGTCGGGCGGGAGGGCCCTCGGTTCTTC
CDR3aa: CASSFGVGREGPRFF

v_gene: TRBV7-9
d_gene: .
j_gene: TRBJ2-3
abundance: .
CDR3nt: TGTGCCAGCAGCTTATTTGAGACAGATACGCAGTATTTT
CDR3aa: CASSLFETDTQYF

v_gene: TRBV5-6
d_gene: .
j_gene: TRBJ2-5
abundance: .
CDR3nt: TGTGCCAGCAGCTTGGGAGGGAGGCAGACCCAGTACTTC
CDR3aa: CASSLGGRQTQYF

v_gene: TRBV6-5
d_gene: .
j_gene: TRBJ2-7
abundance: .
CDR3nt: TGTGCCAGCAGCATGGGGGGAACGCCCCACTACGAGCAGTACTTC
CDR3aa: CASSMGGTPHYEQYF

v_gene: TRBV5-5
d_gene: .
j_gene: TRBJ2-3
abundance: .
CDR3nt: TGTGCCAGCAGCTTGGGCGGTGCGGATACGCAGTATTTT
CDR3aa: CASSLGGADTQYF

v_gene: TRBV10-3
d_gene: .
j_gene: TRBJ1-6
abundance: .
CDR3nt: TGTGCCATCAGCGGGAGCTCCTATAATTCACCCCTCCACTTT
CDR3aa: CAISGSSYNSPLHF

v_gene: TRBV5-1
d_gene: .
j_gene: TRBJ2-7
abundance: .
CDR3nt: TGCGCCAGCAGCTTGCTTCCCGGCGGGACCTTCTACGAGCAGTACTTC
CDR3aa: CASSLLPGGTFYEQYF

v_gene: TRBV5-6
d_gene: .
j_gene: TRBJ2-3
abundance: .
CDR3nt: TGTGCCAGCAGCTTGCCTAGCCCCGGGAATACGCAGTATTTT
CDR3aa: CASSLPSPGNTQYF

v_gene: TRBV7-9
d_gene: TRBD2
j_gene: TRBJ2-5
abundance: .
CDR3nt: TGTGCCAGCAGCTTGACTAGCGGCCAAGAGACCCAGTACTTC
CDR3aa: CASSLTSGQETQYF

v_gene: TRBV7-8
d_gene: TRBD1
j_gene: TRBJ1-2
abundance: .
CDR3nt: TGTGCCAGCAGCTTACGCTCGGGACAGGGTGAAGGCTACACCTTC
CDR3aa: CASSLRSGQGEGYTF

v_gene: TRBV5-4
d_gene: TRBD1
j_gene: TRBJ2-7
abundance: once
CDR3nt: TGTGCCAGCAGCTGGGGACAGGGGACATACGAGCAGTACTTC
CDR3aa: CASSWGQGTYEQYF

v_gene: TRBV29-1
d_gene: TRBD1
j_gene: TRBJ1-2
abundance: .
CDR3nt: TGCAGCGTTGTAAGGCCAGGGGGAAGAGGCTACACCTTC
CDR3aa: CSVVRPGGRGYTF

v_gene: TRBV5-6
d_gene: .
j_gene: TRBJ1-2
abundance: once
CDR3nt: TGTGCCAGCAGCTTGTTATTGGGGCTCCCGGTATCGGATGGCTACACCTTC
CDR3aa: CASSLLLGLPVSDGYTF

v_gene: TRBV20-1
d_gene: .
j_gene: TRBJ1-2
abundance: .
CDR3nt: TGCAGTGCTAGATCCCGGGGCTACACCTTC
CDR3aa: CSARSRGYTF

v_gene: TRBV5-6
d_gene: .
j_gene: TRBJ2-3
abundance: once
CDR3nt: TGTGCCAGCAGCTTGGGGCTAGCCCTATGGGATACGCAGTATTTT
CDR3aa: CASSLGLALWDTQYF

v_gene: TRBV6-1
d_gene: TRBD1
j_gene: TRBJ1-2
abundance: few
CDR3nt: TGTGCCAGCAGCAAAACCAGGGGGCACGGCTACACCTTC
CDR3aa: CASSKTRGHGYTF

v_gene: TRBV4-2
d_gene: .
j_gene: TRBJ2-7
abundance: .
CDR3nt: TGTGCCAGCAGCCAAGATGCAGGGAAGAAGCAGTACTTC
CDR3aa: CASSQDAGKKQYF

v_gene: TRBV19
d_gene: TRBD2
j_gene: TRBJ2-5
abundance: .
CDR3nt: TGTGCCAGTAGTCAGGGCGGGAGGGAGACCCAGTACTTC
CDR3aa: CASSQGGRETQYF

v_gene: TRBV5-1
d_gene: .
j_gene: TRBJ2-1
abundance: .
CDR3nt: TGCGCCAGCAGCCCGCTACGGACTCATCGGTATGAGCAGTTCTTC
CDR3aa: CASSPLRTHRYEQFF

v_gene: TRBV20-1
d_gene: TRBD2
j_gene: TRBJ2-3
abundance: .
CDR3nt: TGCAGTGGGGCGGGGGGTTCTACGCAGTATTTT
CDR3aa: CSGAGGSTQYF

v_gene: TRBV6-6
d_gene: .
j_gene: TRBJ1-1
abundance: few
CDR3nt: TGTGCCAGCCTGAAGGGGACTGAAGCTTTCTTT
CDR3aa: CASLKGTEAFF

v_gene: TRBV5-1
d_gene: .
j_gene: TRBJ1-2
abundance: .
CDR3nt: TGCGCCAGCAGCTTGCAAAGGGAGAGGTATGGCTACACCTTC
CDR3aa: CASSLQRERYGYTF

v_gene: TRBV19
d_gene: TRBD2
j_gene: TRBJ2-1
abundance: .
CDR3nt: TGTGCCAGTAGTAGTAGCGGGGGTCTCCCCAATGAGCAGTTCTTC
CDR3aa: CASSSSGGLPNEQFF

v_gene: TRBV21-1
d_gene: .
j_gene: TRBJ1-2
abundance: .
CDR3nt: TGTGCCAGCAGCAAAAAACAGGACAGGGCTGTTGGCTACACCTTC
CDR3aa: CASSKKQDRAVGYTF

v_gene: TRBV7-9
d_gene: .
j_gene: TRBJ2-7
abundance: .
CDR3nt: TGTGCCAGCAGCTCTCCTCCGGGCAGGGTGATGTACGAGCAGTACTTC
CDR3aa: CASSSPPGRVMYEQYF

v_gene: TRBV30
d_gene: .
j_gene: TRBJ2-3
abundance: .
CDR3nt: TGTGCCAGCAAATCCGGACAGACTAGCACAGATACGCAGTATTTT
CDR3aa: CASKSGQTSTDTQYF

v_gene: TRBV2
d_gene: .
j_gene: TRBJ1-5
abundance: once
CDR3nt: TGTGCCAGCAGTGATGATCACGGGGGGCTGAGCAATCAGCCCCAGCATTTT
CDR3aa: CASSDDHGGLSNQPQHF

v_gene: TRBV11-2
d_gene: TRBD1
j_gene: TRBJ1-1
abundance: .
CDR3nt: TGTGCCAGCAGCTCAGACAGGGGCACTGAAGCTTTCTTT
CDR3aa: CASSSDRGTEAFF

v_gene: TRBV19
d_gene: .
j_gene: TRBJ2-3
abundance: .
CDR3nt: TGTGCCAGTAGTATCGGGGGACCTACCACAGATACGCAGTATTTT
CDR3aa: CASSIGGPTTDTQYF

v_gene: TRBV12-5
d_gene: .
j_gene: TRBJ2-7
abundance: .
CDR3nt: TGTGCTAGTGGCCCTCCCGGGAGATACGAGCAGTACTTC
CDR3aa: CASGPPGRYEQYF

v_gene: TRBV27
d_gene: .
j_gene: TRBJ2-7
abundance: few
CDR3nt: TGTGCCAGCAGTTTAGAGGGCCGCTACGAGCAGTACTTC
CDR3aa: CASSLEGRYEQYF

v_gene: TRBV9
d_gene: TRBD1
j_gene: TRBJ2-7
abundance: .
CDR3nt: TGTGCCAGCAGCGTGGGACAGGGCGGCTACGAGCAGTACTTC
CDR3aa: CASSVGQGGYEQYF

v_gene: TRBV6-6
d_gene: TRBD2
j_gene: TRBJ2-7
abundance: few
CDR3nt: TGTGCCAGCAGTTACGGACTAGCGGGGACCTACGAGCAGTACTTC
CDR3aa: CASSYGLAGTYEQYF

v_gene: TRBV15
d_gene: .
j_gene: TRBJ2-7
abundance: .
CDR3nt: TGTGCCACCTCGGGGAGCCTATTCCACGAGCAGTACTTC
CDR3aa: CATSGSLFHEQYF

v_gene: TRBV4-1
d_gene: .
j_gene: TRBJ2-7
abundance: .
CDR3nt: TGCGCCAGCAGCACCGGGCCGGGGGATGAGCAGTACTTC
CDR3aa: CASSTGPGDEQYF

v_gene: TRBV5-8
d_gene: .
j_gene: TRBJ1-2
abundance: .
CDR3nt: TGTGCCAGCAGCCGAGACAGATTGGGCTACACCTTC
CDR3aa: CASSRDRLGYTF

v_gene: TRBV9
d_gene: .
j_gene: TRBJ1-5
abundance: .
CDR3nt: TGTGCCAGCAGCAAGGGACAAATCAATCAGCCCCAGCATTTT
CDR3aa: CASSKGQINQPQHF

v_gene: TRBV14
d_gene: TRBD2
j_gene: TRBJ2-7
abundance: .
CDR3nt: TGTGCCAGCGCAAAGGCTAGCGGGGGGGCGAGGCAGTACTTC
CDR3aa: CASAKASGGARQYF

v_gene: TRBV28
d_gene: TRBD1
j_gene: TRBJ1-4
abundance: .
CDR3nt: TGTGCCAGCAGCAAGTCGACAGGGAATGGTGAAAAACTGTTTTTT
CDR3aa: CASSKSTGNGEKLFF